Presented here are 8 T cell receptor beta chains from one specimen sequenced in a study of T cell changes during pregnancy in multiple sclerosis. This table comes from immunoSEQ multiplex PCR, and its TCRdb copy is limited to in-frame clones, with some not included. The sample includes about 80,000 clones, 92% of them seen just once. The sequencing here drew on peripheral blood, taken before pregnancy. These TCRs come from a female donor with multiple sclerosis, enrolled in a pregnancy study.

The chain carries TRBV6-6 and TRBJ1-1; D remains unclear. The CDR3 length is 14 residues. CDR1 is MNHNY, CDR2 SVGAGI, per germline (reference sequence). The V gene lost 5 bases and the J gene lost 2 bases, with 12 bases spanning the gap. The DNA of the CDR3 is TGTGCCAGCAGTGAGGTGCGGGGAAACACTGAAGCTTTCTTT. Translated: CASSEVRGNTEAFF.

For the CDR3, the DNA is TGCACCAGCAGCCGAAAAGGACAGGGTGGCAATCAGCCCCAGCATTTT. This sequence encodes CTSSRKGQGGNQPQHF. The chain carries TRBV1 and TRBJ1-5; the D call TRBD1 from the table was never checked on the DNA. TRBV1 is noted as a pseudogene. The CDR3 is 16 amino acids.

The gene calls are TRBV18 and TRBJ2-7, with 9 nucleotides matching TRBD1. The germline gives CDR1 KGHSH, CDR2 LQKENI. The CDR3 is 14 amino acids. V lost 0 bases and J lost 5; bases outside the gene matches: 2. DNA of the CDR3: TGTGCCAGCTCACCACCGGGACAGGGAGACGAGCAGTACTTC. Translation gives CASSPPGQGDEQYF.

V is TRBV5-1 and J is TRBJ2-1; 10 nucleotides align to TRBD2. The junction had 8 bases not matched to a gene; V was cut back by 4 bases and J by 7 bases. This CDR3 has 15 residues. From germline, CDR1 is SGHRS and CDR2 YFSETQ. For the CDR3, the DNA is TGCGCCAGCAGCAGGAGCGGGGGGGCCAAAAATGAGCAGTTCTTC. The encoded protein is CASSRSGGAKNEQFF.

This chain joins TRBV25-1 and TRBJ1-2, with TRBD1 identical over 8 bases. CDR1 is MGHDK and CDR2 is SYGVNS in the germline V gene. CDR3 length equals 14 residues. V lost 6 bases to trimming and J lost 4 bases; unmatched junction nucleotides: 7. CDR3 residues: CASSPRTGSYGYTF. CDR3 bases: TGTGCCAGCAGCCCCCGGACAGGGAGCTATGGCTACACCTTC.

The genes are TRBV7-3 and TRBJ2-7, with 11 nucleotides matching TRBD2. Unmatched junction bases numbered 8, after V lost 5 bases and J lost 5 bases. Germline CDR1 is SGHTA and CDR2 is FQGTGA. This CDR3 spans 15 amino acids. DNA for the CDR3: TGTGCCAGCAGCCCGATAGCGGGGGGGCTAAACGAGCAGTACTTC. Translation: CASSPIAGGLNEQYF.

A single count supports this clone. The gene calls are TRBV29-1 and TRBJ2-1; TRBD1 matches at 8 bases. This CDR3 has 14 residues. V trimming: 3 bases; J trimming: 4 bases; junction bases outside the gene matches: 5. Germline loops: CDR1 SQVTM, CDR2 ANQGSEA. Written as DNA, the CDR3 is TGCAGCGTTGACGGGACAGGAATGTACAATGAGCAGTTCTTC. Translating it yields CSVDGTGMYNEQFF.

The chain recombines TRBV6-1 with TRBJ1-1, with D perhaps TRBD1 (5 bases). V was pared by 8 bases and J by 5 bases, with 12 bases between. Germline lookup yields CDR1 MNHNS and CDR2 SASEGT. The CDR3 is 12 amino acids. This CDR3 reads CASSFGGTEAFF. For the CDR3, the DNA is TGTGCCAGCTCCTTTGGGGGGACTGAAGCTTTCTTT.